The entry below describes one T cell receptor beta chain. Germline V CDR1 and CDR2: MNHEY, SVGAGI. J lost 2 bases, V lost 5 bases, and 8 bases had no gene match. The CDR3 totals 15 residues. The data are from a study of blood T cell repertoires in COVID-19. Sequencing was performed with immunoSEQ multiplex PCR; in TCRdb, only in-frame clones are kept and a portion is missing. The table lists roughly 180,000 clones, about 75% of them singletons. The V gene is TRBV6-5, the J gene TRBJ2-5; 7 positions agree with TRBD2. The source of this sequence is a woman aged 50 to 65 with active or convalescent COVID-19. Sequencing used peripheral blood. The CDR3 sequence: CASSRRPAGQETQYF. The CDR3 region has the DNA TGTGCCAGCAGTCGCCGCCCAGCGGGACAAGAGACCCAGTACTTC.